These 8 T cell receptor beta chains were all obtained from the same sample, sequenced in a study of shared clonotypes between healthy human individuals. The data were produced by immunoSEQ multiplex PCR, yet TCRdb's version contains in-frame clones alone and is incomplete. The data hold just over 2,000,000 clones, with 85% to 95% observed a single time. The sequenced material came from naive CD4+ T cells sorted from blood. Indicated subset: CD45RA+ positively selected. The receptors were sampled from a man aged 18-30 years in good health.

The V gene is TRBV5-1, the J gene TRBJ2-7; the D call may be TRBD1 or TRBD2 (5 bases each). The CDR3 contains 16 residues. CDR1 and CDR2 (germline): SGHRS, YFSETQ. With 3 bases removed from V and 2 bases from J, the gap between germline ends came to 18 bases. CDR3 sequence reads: CASSSGGQGLTYEQYF. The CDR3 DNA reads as TGCGCCAGCAGCTCAGGCGGGCAGGGCCTAACCTACGAGCAGTACTTC.

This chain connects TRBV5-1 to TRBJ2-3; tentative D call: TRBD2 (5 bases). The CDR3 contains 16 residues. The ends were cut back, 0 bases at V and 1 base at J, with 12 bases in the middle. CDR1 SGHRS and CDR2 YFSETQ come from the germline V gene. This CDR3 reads CASSLGQAAGTDTQYF. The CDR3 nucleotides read TGCGCCAGCAGCTTGGGGCAAGCGGCTGGCACAGATACGCAGTATTTT.

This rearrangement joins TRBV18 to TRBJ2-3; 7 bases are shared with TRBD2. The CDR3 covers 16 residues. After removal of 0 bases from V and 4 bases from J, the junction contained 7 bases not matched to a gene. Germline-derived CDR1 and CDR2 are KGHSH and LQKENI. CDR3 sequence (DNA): TGTGCCAGCTCACCACCGATGACTAGCAGTCCAGATACGCAGTATTTT. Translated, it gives CASSPPMTSSPDTQYF.

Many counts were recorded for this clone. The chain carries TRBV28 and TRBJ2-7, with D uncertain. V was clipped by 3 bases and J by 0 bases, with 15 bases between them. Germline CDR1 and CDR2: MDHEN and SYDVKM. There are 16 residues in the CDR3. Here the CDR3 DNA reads TGTGCCAGCAGTTTTGTCACGGCCACTCTCTCCTACGAGCAGTACTTC. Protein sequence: CASSFVTATLSYEQYF.

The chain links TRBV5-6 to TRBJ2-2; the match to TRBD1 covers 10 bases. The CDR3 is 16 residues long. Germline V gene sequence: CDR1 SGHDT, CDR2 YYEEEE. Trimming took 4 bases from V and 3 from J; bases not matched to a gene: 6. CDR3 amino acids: CASSLRDRGHTGELFF. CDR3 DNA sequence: TGTGCCAGCAGCCTTCGTGACAGGGGGCACACCGGGGAGCTGTTTTTT.

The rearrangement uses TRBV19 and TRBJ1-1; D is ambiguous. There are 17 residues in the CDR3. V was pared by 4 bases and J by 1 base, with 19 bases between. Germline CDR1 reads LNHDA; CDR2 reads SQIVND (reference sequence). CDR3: CASSTEAFRYPNTEAFF. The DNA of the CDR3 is TGTGCCAGTAGTACCGAGGCCTTCAGGTACCCGAACACTGAAGCTTTCTTT.

This CDR3 is CASSLSGQVNSPLHF. In DNA, the CDR3 is TGTGCCAGCAGCTTAAGCGGACAGGTCAATTCACCCCTCCACTTT. The V and J genes are TRBV7-2 and TRBJ1-6, with 7 positions matching TRBD1. The CDR3 sequence is 15 residues long. The V and J ends lost 2 bases and 7 bases, in that order; junction bases with no gene match: 5. Germline values: CDR1 SGHTA, CDR2 FQGNSA.

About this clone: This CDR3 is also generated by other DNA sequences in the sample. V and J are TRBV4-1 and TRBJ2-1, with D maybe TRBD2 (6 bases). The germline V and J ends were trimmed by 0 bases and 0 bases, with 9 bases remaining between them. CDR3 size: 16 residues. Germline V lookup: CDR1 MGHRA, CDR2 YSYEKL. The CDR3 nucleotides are TGCGCCAGCAGCCAAGAAGGAGGGAGCTCCTACAATGAGCAGTTCTTC. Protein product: CASSQEGGSSYNEQFF.